This T cell receptor (beta chain) came from a study of blood T cell repertoires in COVID-19. Trimming left V 1 base short and J 1 base short, with 11 bases between. CDR1 and CDR2 from the germline V gene are SGHNT and YYREEE (reference sequence). The CDR3 runs 15 residues. Some clones are missing from TCRdb's copy, which holds only in-frame ones; the method was immunoSEQ multiplex PCR. The table includes about 120,000 clones, about 92% detected once. This chain uses TRBV5-4 with TRBJ1-2; D not certain. This sequence originates from a man between 60 and 75 years old with COVID-19, enrolled during active disease. The sequenced material came from peripheral blood. CDR3: CASSLTPGLNYGYTF. CDR3 sequence (DNA): TGTGCCAGCAGCTTGACGCCAGGTCTTAACTATGGCTACACCTTC.